A selection of T cell receptor beta chains follows, all from one sample in a study of siplizumab effects on memory and regulatory T cells. Clones were sequenced by immunoSEQ multiplex PCR, and TCRdb holds only the in-frame ones, with some missing. The table records about 85,000 clones, just under 95% of them present only once. The sequenced sample consisted of CD8+ T cells sorted from blood. Receptor source: a human donor in good health. CDR3s include the opening cysteine and the closing phenylalanine or tryptophan. The D gene is left open where the match is weak. Clone size is stated in some rows and not others, as once, few, many or a class when expanded.

abundance,v_gene,j_gene,d_gene,CDR3aa,CDR3nt
-,TRBV7-8,TRBJ2-1,-,CASSQFENPGSYEQFF,TGTGCCAGCAGCCAATTCGAGAATCCCGGGTCCTATGAGCAGTTCTTC
once,TRBV18,TRBJ2-7,-,CASSPPDADYEQYF,TGTGCCAGCTCACCACCAGACGCAGACTACGAGCAGTACTTC
-,TRBV5-1,TRBJ2-5,-,CASSSSQGGAWETQYF,TGCGCCAGCAGCTCCTCCCAAGGTGGAGCGTGGGAGACCCAGTACTTC
-,TRBV4-1,TRBJ2-1,-,CASSQVTDNSYNEQFF,TGCGCCAGCAGCCAAGTCACGGACAACTCCTACAATGAGCAGTTCTTC
-,TRBV10-3,TRBJ2-1,-,CAIGTEQFF,TGTGCCATCGGGACCGAGCAGTTCTTC
-,TRBV7-9,TRBJ2-7,-,CASSLDYSYEQYF,TGTGCCAGCAGCTTAGACTACTCCTACGAGCAGTACTTC
-,TRBV7-9,TRBJ2-1,-,CASSLVMDNEQFF,TGTGCCAGCAGCTTAGTTATGGACAATGAGCAGTTCTTC
-,TRBV4-2,TRBJ2-5,-,CASSQVRDIQETQYF,TGTGCCAGCAGCCAAGTTAGGGACATCCAAGAGACCCAGTACTTC
-,TRBV9,TRBJ2-1,-,CASSVVSGVYNEQFF,TGTGCCAGCAGCGTAGTTTCCGGAGTATACAATGAGCAGTTCTTC
-,TRBV29-1,TRBJ2-7,-,CSVVVSNYEQYF,TGCAGCGTTGTCGTCAGCAATTACGAGCAGTACTTC
-,TRBV5-8,TRBJ2-7,-,CASSLARGWRFYEQYF,TGTGCCAGCAGCTTGGCTCGTGGGTGGAGATTCTACGAGCAGTACTTC
-,TRBV27,TRBJ2-2,-,CASSWTRNTGELFF,TGTGCCAGCAGTTGGACAAGGAACACCGGGGAGCTGTTTTTT
once,TRBV28,TRBJ1-4,-,CASSLGASAGDEKLFF,TGTGCCAGCAGCCTAGGGGCCTCAGCCGGCGATGAAAAACTGTTTTTT
-,TRBV9,TRBJ2-1,TRBD2,CASGITPGTSGSSYNEQFF,TGTGCCAGCGGTATAACCCCCGGGACTAGCGGGAGCTCCTACAATGAGCAGTTCTTC
-,TRBV6-5,TRBJ2-7,-,CASSYERFYEQYF,TGTGCCAGCAGTTATGAGAGGTTCTACGAGCAGTACTTC
few,TRBV6-4,TRBJ1-5,-,CASSDSTGQPQHF,TGTGCCAGCAGTGACTCGACGGGACAGCCCCAGCATTTT
once,TRBV6-6,TRBJ2-1,-,CASKGRESSYNEQFF,TGTGCCAGCAAAGGACGGGAGAGCTCCTACAATGAGCAGTTCTTC
-,TRBV20-1,TRBJ2-7,TRBD2,CRLAGGYEQYF,TGCAGACTAGCGGGAGGCTACGAGCAGTACTTC
-,TRBV18,TRBJ2-3,TRBD2,CASSLTGGRGGDTQYF,TGTGCCAGCTCACTAACGGGCGGGAGAGGAGGGGATACGCAGTATTTT
-,TRBV6-5,TRBJ1-1,-,CATKGLAGTEAFF,TGTGCCACCAAAGGGTTGGCGGGGACTGAAGCTTTCTTT
-,TRBV19,TRBJ2-7,TRBD2,CASSIGSGSYEQYF,TGTGCCAGTAGTATTGGGAGCGGGAGTTACGAGCAGTACTTC
-,TRBV7-3,TRBJ2-1,TRBD2,CASSAGVTSRDEQFF,TGTGCCAGCAGCGCAGGTGTGACTAGCCGCGATGAGCAGTTCTTC
few,TRBV7-6,TRBJ2-2,TRBD2,CASSSSGSFTGELFF,TGTGCCAGCAGCTCTAGCGGGAGTTTCACCGGGGAGCTGTTTTTT
once,TRBV5-6,TRBJ2-1,-,CASSLPSGGEDNEQFF,TGTGCCAGCAGCTTGCCGTCGGGGGGCGAGGACAATGAGCAGTTCTTC
-,TRBV27,TRBJ2-1,-,CASSFGRGLGEQFF,TGTGCCAGCAGTTTTGGGCGGGGGCTAGGTGAGCAGTTCTTC
-,TRBV2,TRBJ2-3,TRBD2,CASQLAGERDTQYF,TGTGCCAGCCAACTAGCGGGAGAAAGAGATACGCAGTATTTT
-,TRBV28,TRBJ2-7,-,CASSPGILEQYF,TGTGCCAGCAGTCCAGGGATTCTCGAGCAGTACTTC
-,TRBV9,TRBJ2-3,-,CASSALGESSTDTQYF,TGTGCCAGCAGTGCCTTAGGGGAGTCTAGCACAGATACGCAGTATTTT
-,TRBV11-2,TRBJ1-1,TRBD1,CASSLVGTGTNTEAFF,TGTGCCAGCAGCTTAGTAGGGACAGGGACGAACACTGAAGCTTTCTTT
-,TRBV5-4,TRBJ2-3,-,CASSLPSSTDTQYF,TGTGCCAGCAGCTTGCCCTCAAGCACAGATACGCAGTATTTT
once,TRBV28,TRBJ1-1,TRBD1,CASYRGGSDTEAFF,TGTGCCAGCTACAGGGGGGGATCCGACACTGAAGCTTTCTTT
-,TRBV5-1,TRBJ2-3,TRBD2,CASSERGETSGRKTDTQYF,TGCGCCAGCAGCGAGCGGGGAGAAACTAGCGGGAGAAAAACAGATACGCAGTATTTT
-,TRBV6-1,TRBJ2-7,-,CASSDVGQPYEQYF,TGTGCCAGCAGTGACGTCGGACAGCCCTACGAGCAGTACTTC
-,TRBV9,TRBJ2-2,-,CASSVDLGRGTGELFF,TGTGCCAGCAGCGTAGACCTCGGCAGAGGCACCGGGGAGCTGTTTTTT
-,TRBV19,TRBJ1-5,TRBD1,CASSIRQGNQPQHF,TGTGCCAGTAGTATAAGACAGGGTAATCAGCCCCAGCATTTT
-,TRBV5-1,TRBJ2-5,TRBD1,CASSLTGSQETQYF,TGCGCCAGCAGCCTGACAGGGTCCCAAGAGACCCAGTACTTC
-,TRBV27,TRBJ2-3,-,CASSSGLKPRADTQYF,TGTGCCAGCAGTTCGGGTCTAAAACCTCGGGCAGATACGCAGTATTTT
-,TRBV5-1,TRBJ2-1,TRBD2,CASSLEAGGYYNEQFF,TGCGCCAGCAGCTTGGAAGCGGGAGGGTACTACAATGAGCAGTTCTTC
-,TRBV7-9,TRBJ2-7,-,CASSWEDRYEQYF,TGTGCCAGCAGCTGGGAGGACAGATACGAGCAGTACTTC
once,TRBV19,TRBJ2-7,-,CASSMGGASEQYF,TGTGCCAGTAGTATGGGGGGGGCCAGCGAGCAGTACTTC
-,TRBV27,TRBJ2-2,-,CASSLDRRGTGELFF,TGTGCCAGCAGTTTAGACCGAAGGGGCACCGGGGAGCTGTTTTTT
-,TRBV6-1,TRBJ2-2,TRBD2,CASSEGLAGGPTGELFF,TGTGCCAGCAGTGAAGGACTAGCGGGAGGACCCACCGGGGAGCTGTTTTTT
-,TRBV18,TRBJ2-5,-,CASSPPTEYQETQYF,TGTGCCAGCTCACCACCGACAGAGTACCAAGAGACCCAGTACTTC
-,TRBV4-2,TRBJ1-3,-,CASSQGPDSGNTIYF,TGTGCCAGCAGCCAAGGGCCGGACTCTGGAAACACCATATATTTT
-,TRBV13,TRBJ2-7,TRBD2,CASSDDRGLAGVFREQYF,TGTGCCAGCAGCGACGACCGGGGACTAGCGGGAGTATTCCGCGAGCAGTACTTC
-,TRBV5-6,TRBJ2-7,TRBD2,CASSFTSGPYEQYF,TGTGCCAGCAGCTTTACTAGCGGGCCCTACGAGCAGTACTTC
-,TRBV7-9,TRBJ2-3,TRBD1,CASSSRQGTDTQYF,TGTGCCAGCAGCTCTCGACAGGGAACAGATACGCAGTATTTT
-,TRBV29-1,TRBJ2-5,-,CSVAYSSWETQYF,TGCAGCGTTGCCTACAGCTCGTGGGAGACCCAGTACTTC
-,TRBV7-6,TRBJ2-3,-,CASSPMTEPSGDTQYF,TGTGCCAGCAGCCCAATGACGGAGCCTTCGGGAGATACGCAGTATTTT
-,TRBV27,TRBJ1-4,TRBD1,CASSPPGQLNEKLFF,TGTGCCAGCAGTCCGCCGGGACAGCTTAATGAAAAACTGTTTTTT
once,TRBV7-9,TRBJ2-5,-,CASSPVGLGETQYF,TGTGCCAGCAGCCCAGTCGGACTGGGAGAGACCCAGTACTTC
-,TRBV4-1,TRBJ2-5,-,CASSQGTGLWVAETQYF,TGCGCCAGCAGCCAAGGTACGGGTCTTTGGGTCGCAGAGACCCAGTACTTC
-,TRBV9,TRBJ2-5,TRBD2,CARGPGPSETSGSGRLEETQYF,TGTGCCAGAGGACCGGGACCGAGCGAGACTAGCGGGAGTGGGAGATTGGAGGAGACCCAGTACTTC
-,TRBV19,TRBJ2-1,-,CASSIRAYNEQFF,TGTGCCAGTAGTATCCGTGCGTACAATGAGCAGTTCTTC
-,TRBV13,TRBJ1-4,-,CASSSPGPNEKLFF,TGTGCCAGCAGCTCACCGGGACCTAATGAAAAACTGTTTTTT
-,TRBV9,TRBJ2-6,TRBD1,CASSVPDRVPGANVLTF,TGTGCCAGCAGCGTCCCGGACAGGGTCCCTGGGGCCAACGTCCTGACTTTC
-,TRBV29-1,TRBJ1-2,-,CSVVQGYGYTF,TGCAGCGTTGTACAGGGCTATGGCTACACCTTC
-,TRBV9,TRBJ2-1,-,CASSVDLGSNNEQFF,TGTGCCAGCAGCGTAGATTTGGGGTCCAACAATGAGCAGTTCTTC
-,TRBV7-9,TRBJ2-1,TRBD2,CASSPPGTSHNEQFF,TGTGCCAGCAGCCCCCCCGGGACTAGCCACAATGAGCAGTTCTTC
-,TRBV7-3,TRBJ2-1,-,CASSNQGRSSYNEQFF,TGTGCCAGCAGCAACCAGGGTCGAAGCTCCTACAATGAGCAGTTCTTC